Detailed here is one T cell receptor beta chain. Its target is unknown. Prior autoimmune disease or systemic immunosuppression barred patients. The source of the sample is a study of OX40 agonist ivuxolimab in advanced cancers. Study as a whole: The treatment was a fully human IgG2 OX40 agonist, ivuxolimab.

Points from the study as a whole: Patients who responded partially at 0.1-3.0 mg/kg showed clonal expansion ranking among the lowest. CD4+ and CD8+ T cells in blood underwent clonal expansion by week 6 at 0.1 to 3.0 mg/kg.

Profiling relied on immunoSEQ multiplex PCR, and the TCRdb table lists in-frame clones only, not all of them. The sample contains tens of thousands of clones, about nine tenths of which appear only once. V lost 2 bases and J 7 bases, leaving 6 bases between the germline ends. The germline gives CDR1 KGHSH, CDR2 LQKENI. CDR3 size: 12 residues. V usage is TRBV18 and J usage is TRBJ2-1; D not certain. The clonotype comes from an adult with an advanced solid tumor such as melanoma, head and neck, liver or kidney cancer. The material sequenced was CD4+ or CD8+ T cells sorted from blood, taken in a trial of the OX40 agonist ivuxolimab. CDR3 region: CASSPVINEQFF. The CDR3 DNA reads TGTGCCAGCTCACCAGTTATTAATGAGCAGTTCTTC.